One and the same sample provided the 31 T cell receptor beta chains below, sequenced in a study of vaccination and CD4 T cells after COVID-19. The Oncomine TCR Beta short-read assay was applied to DNA of cultured CD4+ T cells. TCRdb re-called the PCR reads with MiXCR, one entry per CDR3 protein. The sample lists just under 20,000 distinct CDR3 sequences, around 38% occurring once. The antigens for these receptors are not known. Treatment given: approximately 11-day PBMC culture with coronavirus spike peptide pools or control peptides (ViraFEST assay). The specimen comprised CD4+ T cells from blood, cultured in vitro, sampled before SARS-CoV-2 vaccination. Receptors originate from a human donor who received a COVID-19 vaccine.

V usage is TRBV19 and J usage is TRBJ1-1; D gene uncertain. Germline V gene lookup returns CDR1 LNHDA and CDR2 SQIVND (reference sequence). The CDR3 contains 15 residues. V lost 0 bases and J 4 bases, leaving 12 bases between the germline ends. CDR3 coding DNA: TGTGCCAGTAGTATAGAGCGGATGTTGGGCACTGAAGCTTTCTTT. The encoded protein is CASSIERMLGTEAFF.

The rearrangement uses TRBV5-6 and TRBJ2-5; 12 nucleotides agree with TRBD2. CDR1 and CDR2 (germline): SGHDT, YYEEEE. J was trimmed by 5 bases and V by 2 bases; bases with no gene match: 10. This CDR3 has 17 amino acids. The CDR3 sequence is CASSFKSSGGARETQYF. CDR3 nucleotides: TGTGCCAGCAGCTTTAAGTCTAGCGGGGGGGCCCGGGAGACCCAGTACTTC.

This sequence joins TRBV7-9 and TRBJ2-7; D call uncertain. Trimming removed 7 bases at V and 2 bases at J, with 18 bases between. The CDR3 runs to 15 residues. CDR1 is SEHNR and CDR2 is FQNEAQ in the germline V gene (reference sequence). CDR3 nucleotide sequence: TGTGCCAGCACCGCTAATTGGGGTAGAACCTACGAGCAGTACTTC. Encoded protein: CASTANWGRTYEQYF.

With respect to this clonotype: As the CDR3 is not closed by the conserved phenylalanine or tryptophan, this likely results from a read error. The CDR3 region has the DNA TGCAGCGCCACGAGGGGGGGGATGAACACTGAAGCTTTCTCT. Translating it yields CSATRGGMNTEAFS. V is TRBV29-1 and J is TRBJ1-1, with D possibly TRBD1 on 6 matching bases. CDR1 is SQVTM and CDR2 is ANQGSEA in the germline V gene. Trimming removed 7 bases from V and 0 bases from J, with 15 bases in between. This CDR3 is built from 14 residues.

This clonotype was observed a handful of times. This chain uses TRBV2 with TRBJ1-5; D is uncertain. The length of the CDR3 is 13 residues. Trimming left V 4 bases short and J 0 bases short, with 4 bases between. Germline-derived CDR1 and CDR2 are SNHLY and FYNNEI. CDR3 DNA: TGTGCCAGCAGTGTGGATAGCAATCAGCCCCAGCATTTT. It yields the protein CASSVDSNQPQHF.

This clonotype has only a few counts. The chain recombines TRBV20-1 with TRBJ2-5; D is ambiguous. CDR3 length equals 16 residues. CDR1 and CDR2 (germline): DFQATT, SNEGSKA (reference sequence). V was pared by 0 bases and J by 2 bases, with 16 bases between. In DNA, the CDR3 is TGCAGTGCTAGAGATTTTCCGACAAGGAAACAAGAGACCCAGTACTTC. This translates into CSARDFPTRKQETQYF.

This clonotype was counted between two and nine times. The rearrangement uses TRBV12-3 or TRBV12-4 and TRBJ1-5, with 7 bases that match TRBD1. This CDR3 region has 14 residues. V trimming: 1 base; J trimming: 9 bases; junction bases outside the gene matches: 6. CDR3 loop: CASSLGTGPGPQHF. For the CDR3, the DNA is TGTGCCAGCAGTTTAGGGACAGGCCCAGGGCCCCAGCATTTT.

This clonotype showed up just a few times. The chain uses TRBV20-1 and TRBJ1-2; D gene uncertain. Germline V gene lookup returns CDR1 DFQATT and CDR2 SNEGSKA (reference sequence). V was pared by 0 bases and J by 2 bases, with 13 bases between. The CDR3 has 15 amino acids. The CDR3 DNA is TGCAGTGCTAGAGATTTTGGTATGGGGAACTATGGCTACACCTTC. Translation: CSARDFGMGNYGYTF.

V usage is TRBV12-3 or TRBV12-4 and J usage is TRBJ2-3; TRBD1 matches 8 bases. The CDR3 has 15 residues. Trimming took 3 bases from V and 4 from J; bases not matched to a gene: 6. CDR3 sequence (DNA): TGTGCCAGCAGTTTGGCAGGGGGCACGCCAGATACGCAGTATTTT. Encoded protein: CASSLAGGTPDTQYF.

The chain employs TRBV30 and TRBJ1-2, with no clear D. Between the trimmed V and J ends, which lost 4 bases and 1 base, there was a span of 4 bases. Per germline, CDR1 GTSNPN and CDR2 SVGIG (reference sequence). This CDR3 region has 11 residues. The CDR3 DNA reads TGTGCCTGGACAGATAACTATGGCTACACCTTC. It codes for CAWTDNYGYTF.

This clonotype was picked up a small number of times. The rearrangement uses TRBV10-1 and TRBJ2-3; maybe TRBD1 (6 bases). With 0 bases removed from V and 5 bases from J, the gap between germline ends came to 12 bases. The CDR3 is made up of 15 amino acids. Germline CDR1 and CDR2: WNHNN and SYGVQD (reference sequence). CDR3 coding DNA: TGCGCCAGCAGTGAGTCTAGTGGGGGCCAAGATACGCAGTATTTT. Protein sequence: CASSESSGGQDTQYF.

This clonotype was detected once. The chain carries TRBV12-3 or TRBV12-4 and TRBJ2-7, with D perhaps TRBD1 or TRBD2 (5 bases each). CDR3 length: 14 amino acids. The ends were cut back, 6 bases at V and 3 bases at J, with 15 bases in the middle. CDR3 residues: CASSLRTGGYEQYF. CDR3 in DNA: TGTGCCAGCAGCCTTAGAACAGGAGGCTACGAGCAGTACTTC.

The CDR3 bases are TGTGCCAGCAGCTTAGCCCTAGCGGGGGGGCACAATGAGCAGTTCTTC. Translated, it gives CASSLALAGGHNEQFF. The chain couples TRBV7-2 to TRBJ2-1, with 12 bases matching TRBD2. With V trimmed by 0 bases and J by 5 bases, 2 bases remained unmatched. The CDR3 totals 16 residues. The germline CDR1 and CDR2 sequences are SGHTA and FQGNSA.

The gene calls are TRBV5-1 and TRBJ1-1; TRBD1 is a possible D gene (5 bases). Per germline, CDR1 SGHRS and CDR2 YFSETQ. Trimming took 7 bases from V and 1 from J, leaving 14 bases between them. The CDR3 runs 14 residues. In DNA form, the CDR3 reads TGCGCCAGCCTCCAGACAGCTGGGAACACTGAAGCTTTCTTT. This gives the protein CASLQTAGNTEAFF.

This clonotype was seen more than once but under ten times. The gene calls are TRBV2 and TRBJ1-6, with a weak D call TRBD1 (6 bases). The CDR3 covers 15 residues. V dropped 2 bases and J dropped 12 bases, with 17 bases sitting between them. Germline V gene lookup returns CDR1 SNHLY and CDR2 FYNNEI. The CDR3 DNA reads TGTGCCAGCAGTGAAAGGGGCGTCAGGGGTGTACCCCTCCACTTT. It is translated as CASSERGVRGVPLHF. Full variable domain (rest looked up from reference TRBV2 and TRBJ1-6): EPEVTQTPSHQVTQMGQEVILRCVPISNHLYFYWYRQILGQKVEFLVSFYNNEISEKSEIFDDQFSVERPDGSNFTLKIRSTKLEDSAMYFCASSERGVRGVPLHFGNGTRLTVT.

The chain joins TRBV30 to TRBJ1-1, with no clear D. Deletions cut 5 bases from V and 6 bases from J, with 10 bases between. Germline V gene sequence: CDR1 GTSNPN, CDR2 SVGIG (reference sequence). The CDR3 has 11 amino acids. CDR3 residues: CAWRQTSEAFF. DNA for the CDR3: TGTGCCTGGCGTCAGACGTCTGAAGCTTTCTTT.

The chain carries TRBV10-3 and TRBJ2-2; D is unresolved. CDR3 length: 13 amino acids. CDR1 is ENHRY and CDR2 is SYGVKD in the germline V gene. The V gene lost 2 bases and the J gene lost 5 bases, with 6 bases spanning the gap. In DNA, the CDR3 is TGTGCCATCAGTGAGACTGGAACCGGGGAGCTGTTTTTT. Encoded protein: CAISETGTGELFF.

This clonotype was found a few times. The rearrangement uses TRBV24-1 and TRBJ2-1; D not resolved. The CDR3 contains 12 residues. Germline V gene lookup returns CDR1 KGHDR and CDR2 SFDVKD. Deletions cut 0 bases from V and 9 bases from J, with 5 bases between. DNA of the CDR3: TGTGCCACCAGTGATTTGAAGGGTGAGCAGTTCTTC. It encodes CATSDLKGEQFF.

V is TRBV12-3 or TRBV12-4 and J is TRBJ2-1; weak D call: TRBD2 (5 bases). There are 15 residues in the CDR3. Trimming shortened V by 3 bases and J by 9 bases, and 18 bases separated the two germline ends. The CDR3 DNA follows: TGTGCCAGCAGTTTGTCGCTAGCAGGACGGGGTGAGCAGTTCTTC. Translated, it gives CASSLSLAGRGEQFF.

The CDR3: CASRGESSYNEQFF. The CDR3 DNA follows: TGTGCCAGCAGAGGAGAGAGCTCCTACAATGAGCAGTTCTTC. The chain uses TRBV11-3 and TRBJ2-1; D not certain. The V end lost 6 bases, the J end lost 0 bases, and 9 bases lay between the germline ends. This CDR3 is 14 amino acids long. CDR1 and CDR2 from the germline V gene are SGHNT and YENEEA.

This clonotype came up a few times. This chain uses TRBV5-1 with TRBJ1-1; D uncertain. The CDR3 loop spans 15 amino acids. Germline V gene data show CDR1 as SGHRS and CDR2 as YFSETQ. Trimming shortened V by 0 bases and J by 5 bases, and 14 bases separated the two germline ends. The CDR3 loop is CASSLAVGLRTEAFF. The CDR3 nucleotides are TGCGCCAGCAGCTTGGCCGTAGGGTTGAGGACTGAAGCTTTCTTT. Using reference TRBV5-1 and TRBJ1-1 for the parts outside the CDR3, the full variable domain is KAGVTQTPRYLIKTRGQQVTLSCSPISGHRSVSWYQQTPGQGLQFLFEYFSETQRNKGNFPGRFSGRQFSNSRSEMNVSTLELGDSALYLCASSLAVGLRTEAFFGQGTRLTVV.

This clonotype was counted only a few times. The chain has TRBV2 and TRBJ2-3; 8 nucleotides match TRBD1. Germline V CDR1 and CDR2: SNHLY, FYNNEI. V lost 0 bases, J lost 3 bases, and 5 bases stayed unmatched. The CDR3 runs to 16 residues. The CDR3 DNA reads as TGTGCCAGCAGTGAAGCGGCCAGGGGGCGGACAGATACGCAGTATTTT. Translation gives CASSEAARGRTDTQYF.

This clonotype was seen only once. This chain uses TRBV30 with TRBJ1-4, with D uncertain. The CDR3 contains 13 residues. Trimming stripped 0 bases from V and 3 bases from J, with 5 bases between. CDR1 is GTSNPN, CDR2 SVGIG, per germline (reference sequence). The DNA of the CDR3 is TGTGCCTGGAGTGTAGTGGCTAATGAAAAACTGTTTTTT. Its protein is CAWSVVANEKLFF.

The V call is TRBV20-1, the J call TRBJ1-1; possibly TRBD1 for D (5 bases). The V gene lost 1 base and the J gene lost 7 bases, with 10 bases spanning the gap. The CDR3 sequence is 12 residues long. Looked up from germline, CDR1 is DFQATT and CDR2 is SNEGSKA (reference sequence). CDR3 in amino acids: CSARAGGGEAFF. The CDR3 region has the DNA TGCAGTGCTAGAGCCGGGGGTGGTGAAGCTTTCTTT.

The rearrangement joins TRBV6-5 to TRBJ2-3; tentative D call: TRBD2 (5 bases). CDR1 and CDR2 from the germline V gene are MNHEY and SVGAGI. This CDR3 comprises 14 residues. V was shortened by 2 bases and J by 2 bases, with 8 bases between the two germline ends. CDR3 residues: CASSYRGFTDTQYF. In nucleotides, the CDR3 is TGTGCCAGCAGTTACAGAGGGTTCACAGATACGCAGTATTTT.

The V and J genes are TRBV7-2 and TRBJ1-3; D not certain. With 8 bases removed from V and 4 bases from J, the gap between germline ends came to 15 bases. The CDR3 runs to 14 residues. In germline, CDR1 is SGHTA, CDR2 FQGNSA. The CDR3 sequence: CASRPALAGNTIYF. CDR3 bases: TGTGCCAGCCGCCCTGCTCTCGCCGGAAACACCATATATTTT. Variable domain in full (rest from reference TRBV7-2 and TRBJ1-3): GAGVSQSPSNKVTEKGKDVELRCDPISGHTALYWYRQSLGQGLEFLIYFQGNSAPDKSGLPSDRFSAERTGGSVSTLTIQRTQQEDSAVYLCASRPALAGNTIYFGEGSWLTVV.

Only a few counts were recorded for this clonotype. The chain has TRBV20-1 and TRBJ1-6; the D is unclear. This CDR3 is built from 17 residues. Trimming cost V 1 base and J 2 bases, with 15 bases left between them. Germline V gene lookup returns CDR1 DFQATT and CDR2 SNEGSKA (reference sequence). In DNA, the CDR3 is TGCAGTGCTAGAGTTCGGGAGGCAGGCGCCTATAATTCACCCCTCCACTTT. Its protein is CSARVREAGAYNSPLHF.

This clonotype has a handful of counts. The chain uses TRBV6-2 or TRBV6-3 and TRBJ2-3; 12 bases match TRBD2. Germline V gene lookup returns CDR1 MNHEY and CDR2 SVGEGT. This CDR3 comprises 21 residues. Trimming removed 0 bases from V and 3 bases from J; junction bases left unmatched: 16. CDR3 loop: CASSYSPLRTSGALRTDTQYF. The DNA for the CDR3 is TGTGCCAGCAGTTACTCTCCTTTAAGGACTAGCGGGGCTTTAAGGACAGATACGCAGTATTTT.

This sequence joins TRBV20-1 and TRBJ2-2; TRBD1 might be the D (6 bases). From germline, CDR1 is DFQATT and CDR2 SNEGSKA (reference sequence). The CDR3 contains 15 residues. V was trimmed by 3 bases and J by 7 bases, leaving 18 bases between them. CDR3 sequence reads: CSASTGTGVSGELFF. In DNA form, the CDR3 reads TGCAGTGCTAGTACAGGGACCGGGGTCAGCGGGGAGCTGTTTTTT.

There are a few counts of this clonotype. The genes are TRBV7-2 and TRBJ1-1, with 7 bases matching TRBD1. J lost 0 bases, V lost 1 base, and 11 bases had no gene match. Per the germline V gene, CDR1 is SGHTA and CDR2 is FQGNSA. The CDR3 sequence is 18 residues long. CDR3 nucleotide sequence: TGTGCCAGCAGCTTAGGAAGAAGGAGGACAGGACTGAACACTGAAGCTTTCTTT. Translation gives CASSLGRRRTGLNTEAFF. The variable domain in full, with the rest retrieved from reference TRBV7-2 and TRBJ1-1, is GAGVSQSPSNKVTEKGKDVELRCDPISGHTALYWYRQSLGQGLEFLIYFQGNSAPDKSGLPSDRFSAERTGGSVSTLTIQRTQQEDSAVYLCASSLGRRRTGLNTEAFFGQGTRLTVV.

The J gene is TRBJ1-3, the V gene TRBV6-1; 11 bases agree with TRBD1. The CDR3 sequence is 17 residues long. The V gene's germline CDR1 is MNHNS and CDR2 SASEGT. V lost 5 bases, J lost 4 bases, and 10 bases stayed unmatched. Written as DNA, the CDR3 is TGTGCCAGCAGTAGCGGCTGGGACAGGGGGGTAGGAAACACCATATATTTT. Amino acids: CASSSGWDRGVGNTIYF.